The 2 T cell receptor beta chains below all came from one sample that was sequenced in a study of T cells after yellow fever vaccination. Each CDR3 protein gets one entry after TCRdb re-called the 5' RACE reads with MiXCR. The sample lists under 350,000 distinct CDR3 sequences; about 4% were seen once. The material was PBMCs, obtained 5 days after the yellow fever booster vaccination. These receptors all stem from a man younger than 30 who received the YFV17D yellow fever vaccine.

This clonotype has ten or more counts. The chain uses TRBV7-9 and TRBJ1-5; D uncertain. V shed 6 bases and J shed 4 bases, with 10 bases lying between them. In germline, CDR1 is SEHNR, CDR2 FQNEAQ (reference sequence). The CDR3 is 13 residues long. CDR3 protein: CASSLMGNQPQHF. DNA for the CDR3: TGTGCCAGCAGTTTGATGGGGAATCAGCCCCAGCATTTT.

This clonotype was observed at least ten times. The chain carries TRBV7-2 and TRBJ1-5; no clear D. This CDR3 is built from 13 residues. The V gene lost 3 bases and the J gene lost 3 bases, with 6 bases spanning the gap. Germline values: CDR1 SGHTA, CDR2 FQGNSA. CDR3 in DNA: TGTGCCAGCAGCTTCAGCTACAATCAGCCCCAGCATTTT. This translates into CASSFSYNQPQHF. Based on the CDR3 plus reference TRBV7-2 and TRBJ1-5, the full variable domain is GAGVSQSPSNKVTEKGKDVELRCDPISGHTALYWYRQSLGQGLEFLIYFQGNSAPDKSGLPSDRFSAERTGGSVSTLTIQRTQQEDSAVYLCASSFSYNQPQHFGDGTRLSIL.